Each of the 7 T cell receptor beta chains below was sequenced from the same sample in a study of T cells after yellow fever vaccination. A single record per CDR3 protein comes from TCRdb applying MiXCR to the 5' RACE reads. The data contain 250,000 to 350,000 distinct CDR3 sequences, 8.7% of them singletons. The sample here was CD4+ T cells sorted from PBMCs, taken 5 days after the yellow fever booster vaccination. Receptors originate from a young man who received the YFV17D yellow fever vaccine.

This clonotype was detected only a few times. The chain is built from TRBV10-3 and TRBJ2-1; TRBD2 matches at 10 bases. J lost 0 bases, V lost 9 bases, and 20 bases had no gene match. CDR1 is ENHRY and CDR2 is SYGVKD in the germline V gene. This CDR3 contains 20 residues. In DNA form, the CDR3 reads TGTGCCATGTCACAGGGGCTGCTAGCGGGGGCCGTTCTCTCCTACAATGAGCAGTTCTTC. This encodes CAMSQGLLAGAVLSYNEQFF.

V gene TRBV6-5 combines with J gene TRBJ1-2, with D unclear. CDR1 MNHEY and CDR2 SVGAGI come from the germline V gene. V was trimmed by 2 bases and J by 4 bases, leaving 8 bases between them. CDR3 length: 13 residues. The CDR3 region is CASSYEVGYGYTF. As DNA, the CDR3 is TGTGCCAGCAGTTACGAGGTTGGCTATGGCTACACCTTC.

This chain connects TRBV7-2 to TRBJ2-3; D is perhaps TRBD1 (6 bases). The CDR3 has 13 amino acids. Trimming shortened V by 5 bases and J by 4 bases, and 10 bases separated the two germline ends. Germline CDR1 SGHTA, CDR2 FQGNSA. CDR3 in DNA: TGTGCCAGCAGCCGGGGACATTCAGATACGCAGTATTTT. This codes for CASSRGHSDTQYF.

The sample holds a few counts of this clonotype. The chain couples TRBV7-9 to TRBJ2-4; maybe TRBD1 (5 bases). V dropped 4 bases and J dropped 0 bases, with 19 bases sitting between them. The germline V gene encodes CDR1 SEHNR and CDR2 FQNEAQ (reference sequence). The CDR3 runs 18 residues. The CDR3 protein is CASSWLRGPGLAKNIQYF. CDR3 DNA sequence: TGTGCCAGCAGCTGGCTAAGGGGCCCGGGCCTAGCCAAAAACATTCAGTACTTC.

This clonotype was seen repeatedly, ten times or more. This chain connects TRBV12-3 or TRBV12-4 to TRBJ2-7; the D is unclear. The CDR3 runs to 12 residues. Trimming shortened V by 6 bases and J by 5 bases, and 11 bases separated the two germline ends. CDR3 in DNA: TGTGCCAGCAGCTCGGACGTCAACGAGCAGTACTTC. Its translation: CASSSDVNEQYF.

The V gene is TRBV6-5, the J gene TRBJ2-7; TRBD2 matches 7 bases. V gave up 6 bases and J gave up 0 bases; unmatched junction bases: 8. The length of the CDR3 is 15 residues. The germline V gene has CDR1 MNHEY and CDR2 SVGAGI. The CDR3 DNA reads TGTGCCAGCAGCCGGGAGGCAGGCCGCTCCTACGAGCAGTACTTC. This gives the protein CASSREAGRSYEQYF.

This chain connects TRBV12-5 to TRBJ2-7; D possibly corresponds to TRBD2 (6 bases). Germline lookup yields CDR1 LGHNT and CDR2 FRNRAP. The CDR3 consists of 13 residues. The V gene lost 7 bases and the J gene lost 0 bases, with 10 bases spanning the gap. The CDR3 is CASVSGSSYEQYF. In nucleotides, the CDR3 is TGTGCTAGTGTTTCCGGGAGCTCCTACGAGCAGTACTTC.